A selection of T cell receptor beta chains follows, all from one sample in a study of cytomegalovirus exposure and HLA in healthy donors. Clones were sequenced by immunoSEQ multiplex PCR, and TCRdb holds only the in-frame ones, with some missing. The repertoire holds around 140,000 clones, with 75% as singletons. The sequencing input was PBMCs. The source of these receptors is a man aged 30 to 39 in good health and CMV-seronegative. Both conserved end residues are part of each CDR3. A D gene is named only where the DNA matches it firmly. Only some rows state a clone size, as once, few, many or a class for expanded clones.

j_call	v_call	d_call	clone_size	cdr3_aa	cdr3_nt
TRBJ2-4	TRBV19	TRBD1	-	CASSIVRGQGSKNIQYF	TGTGCCAGTAGTATAGTTAGAGGACAGGGGAGCAAAAACATTCAGTACTTC
TRBJ1-6	TRBV11-1	-	-	CASSLPGIDSPLHF	TGTGCCAGCAGCTTACCAGGGATCGATTCACCCCTCCACTTT
TRBJ2-2	TRBV4-2	TRBD2	-	CASSQGGTGELFF	TGTGCCAGCAGCCAGGGGGGGACCGGGGAGCTGTTTTTT
TRBJ1-1	TRBV5-1	-	once	CASGFGGSDTEAFF	TGCGCCAGCGGCTTTGGAGGGTCGGACACTGAAGCTTTCTTT
TRBJ2-7	TRBV2	-	-	CASSEDSSSYEQYF	TGTGCCAGCAGTGAGGACAGTAGCTCCTACGAGCAGTACTTC
TRBJ2-1	TRBV7-9	TRBD2	-	CASSLAGGGRAQNEQFF	TGTGCCAGCAGCTTAGCTGGCGGCGGGAGGGCCCAAAATGAGCAGTTCTTC
TRBJ1-5	TRBV2	-	few	CASSEALINQPQHF	TGTGCCAGCAGTGAAGCGCTAATCAATCAGCCCCAGCATTTT
TRBJ1-2	TRBV2	-	-	CASSEAAQANYGYTF	TGTGCCAGCAGTGAAGCTGCACAAGCTAACTATGGCTACACCTTC
TRBJ1-2	TRBV11-2	TRBD1	once	CASSLQGAGGYTF	TGTGCCAGCAGCCTACAGGGGGCAGGGGGCTACACCTTC
TRBJ1-1	TRBV5-1	-	-	CASSLTGSTEAFF	TGCGCCAGCAGCTTAACAGGGAGCACTGAAGCTTTCTTT
TRBJ1-2	TRBV19	TRBD1	-	CASSLRQGSDYGYTF	TGTGCCAGTAGTCTTCGACAGGGTAGCGACTATGGCTACACCTTC
TRBJ1-1	TRBV27	-	-	CASSFGGFVNTEAFF	TGTGCCAGCAGTTTCGGGGGTTTCGTGAACACTGAAGCTTTCTTT
TRBJ2-7	TRBV18	-	-	CASSPGTPSYEQYF	TGTGCCAGCTCACCAGGGACACCTTCCTACGAGCAGTACTTC
TRBJ2-5	TRBV5-1	-	-	CASSSGQTRETQYF	TGCGCCAGCAGCTCCGGACAGACCCGGGAGACCCAGTACTTC
TRBJ2-3	TRBV4-1	TRBD2	-	CASSQDPLAGVTDTQYF	TGCGCCAGCAGCCAAGACCCCCTAGCGGGGGTCACAGATACGCAGTATTTT
TRBJ2-1	TRBV29-1	TRBD2	-	CSVELGTSGGNEQFF	TGCAGCGTTGAACTAGGGACTAGCGGGGGTAATGAGCAGTTCTTC
TRBJ1-1	TRBV12-5	TRBD1	-	CASGFTGGDSTEAFF	TGTGCTAGTGGTTTCACAGGGGGAGATTCCACTGAAGCTTTCTTT
TRBJ1-5	TRBV19	-	-	CASSGGGGHTVPSGQPQHF	TGTGCCAGTAGTGGGGGTGGGGGACACACCGTTCCCAGCGGTCAGCCCCAGCATTTT
TRBJ2-5	TRBV10-1	TRBD2	-	CASSEGLAGGRQETQYF	TGCGCCAGCAGTGAGGGACTAGCGGGGGGCCGACAAGAGACCCAGTACTTC
TRBJ1-1	TRBV30	-	-	CAWSVWQRDTEAFF	TGTGCCTGGAGTGTTTGGCAGAGGGACACTGAAGCTTTCTTT
TRBJ2-1	TRBV18	-	-	CASSPGRGAYNEQFF	TGTGCCAGCTCACCGGGCAGGGGGGCCTACAATGAGCAGTTCTTC
TRBJ2-7	TRBV29-1	TRBD1	-	CSARTGGFYEQYF	TGCAGCGCCAGGACAGGGGGGTTCTACGAGCAGTACTTC
TRBJ1-1	TRBV5-1	-	-	CASSSGQMNTEAFF	TGCGCCAGCAGCTCCGGACAGATGAACACTGAAGCTTTCTTT
TRBJ2-3	TRBV5-1	TRBD2	-	CASSPGLAGNTDTQYF	TGCGCCAGCAGCCCGGGACTAGCGGGGAACACAGATACGCAGTATTTT
TRBJ1-2	TRBV7-9	-	-	CASSLSMDGYTF	TGTGCCAGCAGCCTATCAATGGATGGCTACACCTTC